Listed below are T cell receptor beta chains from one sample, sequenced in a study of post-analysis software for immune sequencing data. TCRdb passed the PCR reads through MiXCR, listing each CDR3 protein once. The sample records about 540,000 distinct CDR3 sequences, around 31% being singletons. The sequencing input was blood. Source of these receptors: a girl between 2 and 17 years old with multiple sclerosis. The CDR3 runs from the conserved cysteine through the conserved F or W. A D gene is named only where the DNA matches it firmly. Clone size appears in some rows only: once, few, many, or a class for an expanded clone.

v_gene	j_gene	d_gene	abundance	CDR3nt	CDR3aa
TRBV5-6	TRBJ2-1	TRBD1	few	TGTGCCAGCAGGGGGACAGCCTCCTACAATGAGCAGTTCTTC	CASRGTASYNEQFF
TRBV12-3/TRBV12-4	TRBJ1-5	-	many	TGTGCCAGCAGTTTGCTGGGCGATAATCAGCCCCAGCATTTT	CASSLLGDNQPQHF
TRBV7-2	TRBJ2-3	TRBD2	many	TGTGCCAGCAGCCCCCGGACTAGCGGGGGGACAGATACGCAGTATTTT	CASSPRTSGGTDTQYF
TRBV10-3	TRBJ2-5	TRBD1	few	TGTGCCATCAGTGACGGGGGACAGGCCCTCCAAGAGACCCAGTACTTC	CAISDGGQALQETQYF
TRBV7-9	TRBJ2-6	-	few	TGTGCTAGCAGCTTAAGGGCGAGCTCTGGGGCCAACGTCCTGACTTTC	CASSLRASSGANVLTF
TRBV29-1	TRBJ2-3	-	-	TGCAGCGTTACCCCCCAGGGGAGGGCCCCATCGGATACCACAGATACGCAGTATTTT	CSVTPQGRAPSDTTDTQYF
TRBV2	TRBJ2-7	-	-	TGTGCCAGCAGTGCGGGCAGGTCGGCCTACGAGCAGTACTTC	CASSAGRSAYEQYF
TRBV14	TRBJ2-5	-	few	TGTGCCAGCAGCCAAGCCGGGCGCAGGGAAGAGACCCAGTACTTC	CASSQAGRREETQYF
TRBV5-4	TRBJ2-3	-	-	TGTGCCAGCAGCTTAGGGCCCAGTGCTAGCACAGATACGCAGTATTTT	CASSLGPSASTDTQYF
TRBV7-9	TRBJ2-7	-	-	TGTGCCAGCAGCTCCCCCAGCAGCAGCTTCTACGAGCAGTACTTC	CASSSPSSSFYEQYF
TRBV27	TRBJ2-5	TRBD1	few	TGTGCCAGCAGTCCTGGACAGGGTTTGGCCCAGTACTTC	CASSPGQGLAQYF